This paragraph reports one TCR beta chain. This record belongs to a study of blood T cell repertoires in COVID-19. Study in general: The United States, Italy and Spain supplied acute and convalescent COVID-19 samples.

Assay: immunoSEQ multiplex PCR; the TCRdb copy retains only in-frame clones and omits some. The data show around 380,000 clones, 81% seen once. From germline, CDR1 is KGHSH and CDR2 LQKENI. The CDR3 runs to 15 residues. V lost 5 bases and J lost 8, with 19 bases in between. The TCR sequence derives from a human donor with acute or convalescent COVID-19. The donor label of this sample is uncertain. The sample consisted of peripheral blood. The chain uses TRBV18 and TRBJ2-4, with a weak D call TRBD1 (6 bases). This chain's CDR3 is CASSAGAGARDIQYF. In DNA form, the CDR3 reads TGTGCCAGCTCAGCAGGGGCAGGGGCCAGAGACATTCAGTACTTC.